The 21 T cell receptor beta chains listed next were all sequenced from one sample in a study of shared clonotypes between healthy human individuals. Sequenced by immunoSEQ multiplex PCR; TCRdb stores in-frame clones only, minus some. The sample records approximately 2.1 million clones, more than 85% being singletons. The sequencing input was naive CD4+ T cells from PBMCs. Subset here: CD45RA+ positively selected. These receptors all stem from a man between 18 and 35 years old in good health. Some clones in this sample may be carry-over from other donors' samples.

The V call is TRBV7-9, the J call TRBJ1-4, with a tentative D call TRBD1 (5 bases). Germline V lookup: CDR1 SEHNR, CDR2 FQNEAQ (reference sequence). The CDR3 consists of 15 residues. V dropped 5 bases and J dropped 5 bases, with 15 bases sitting between them. As DNA, the CDR3 is TGTGCCAGCAGCCGATTGGACACGAACAATGAAAAACTGTTTTTT. Protein: CASSRLDTNNEKLFF.

The rearrangement uses TRBV7-6 and TRBJ2-7, with TRBD2 matching 15 bases. Germline lookup yields CDR1 SGHVS and CDR2 FNYEAQ. J gave up 6 bases and V 4 bases, and 7 bases lay outside the gene matches. This CDR3 comprises 16 residues. CDR3 bases: TGTGCCAGCAGCTCCGGACTAGCGGGAGGGCCGATCGAGCAGTACTTC. It yields the protein CASSSGLAGGPIEQYF.

This chain links TRBV2 with TRBJ2-7, with 7 nucleotides matching TRBD2. Germline CDR1 and CDR2: SNHLY and FYNNEI. The CDR3 extends over 11 amino acids. J lost 7 bases, V lost 5 bases, and 2 bases had no gene match. The DNA for the CDR3 is TGTGCCAGCAGTCGCGGGGGTGAGCAGTACTTC. This gives the protein CASSRGGEQYF.

The chain is built from TRBV28 and TRBJ2-7, with D unresolved. Trimming stripped 3 bases from V and 3 bases from J, with 12 bases between. CDR3 length: 14 residues. The V gene's germline CDR1 is MDHEN and CDR2 SYDVKM. The CDR3 coding sequence is TGTGCCAGCAGTTTCGGGCAGGCCCGCTACGAGCAGTACTTC. It codes for CASSFGQARYEQYF. Together with reference TRBV28 and TRBJ2-7, the CDR3 gives the full variable domain: DVKVTQSSRYLVKRTGEKVFLECVQDMDHENMFWYRQDPGLGLRLIYFSYDVKMKEKGDIPEGYSVSREKKERFSLILESASTNQTSMYLCASSFGQARYEQYFGPGTRLTVT.

J is TRBJ1-3 and V is TRBV7-9, with no clear D. CDR3 length: 13 amino acids. Germline V gene sequence: CDR1 SEHNR, CDR2 FQNEAQ (reference sequence). Trimming removed 1 base from V and 8 bases from J, with 9 bases in between. CDR3 sequence: CASSLGPGDTIYF. The CDR3 nucleotides read TGTGCCAGCAGCTTAGGCCCTGGGGACACCATATATTTT.

The chain recombines TRBV19 with TRBJ1-2; D gene uncertain. Germline assignment: CDR1 LNHDA and CDR2 SQIVND (reference sequence). Trimming stripped 7 bases from V and 0 bases from J, with 9 bases between. The CDR3 extends over 13 amino acids. The CDR3 is CASNRAANYGYTF. DNA of the CDR3: TGTGCCAGTAATCGGGCAGCTAACTATGGCTACACCTTC.

The DNA for the CDR3 is TGTGCCAGCAGCCGAGACCAGGGACCAGGGGGCTACACCTTC. Its protein product is CASSRDQGPGGYTF. J is TRBJ1-2 and V is TRBV6-5; TRBD1 is a possible D gene (5 bases). V was pared by 6 bases and J by 8 bases, with 19 bases between. The length of the CDR3 is 14 residues. The V gene's germline CDR1 is MNHEY and CDR2 SVGAGI.

V gene TRBV28 combines with J gene TRBJ2-2; tentatively, D is TRBD1 (5 bases). Germline V gene lookup returns CDR1 MDHEN and CDR2 SYDVKM. The CDR3 spans 14 residues. The ends were cut back, 7 bases at V and 1 base at J, with 10 bases in the middle. The CDR3 protein is CASTSGRNTGELFF. CDR3 bases: TGTGCCAGCACTTCAGGGCGGAACACCGGGGAGCTGTTTTTT.

The chain joins TRBV19 to TRBJ2-1; 8 positions agree with TRBD2. Germline-derived CDR1 and CDR2 are LNHDA and SQIVND (reference sequence). CDR3 length: 15 amino acids. V trimming: 7 bases; J trimming: 7 bases; junction bases outside the gene matches: 12. The CDR3 loop reads CASTEIGLAGNEQFF. CDR3 bases: TGTGCCAGTACGGAGATCGGACTAGCTGGAAATGAGCAGTTCTTC. The full variable domain, its missing parts supplied by reference TRBV19 and TRBJ2-1, is DGGITQSPKYLFRKEGQNVTLSCEQNLNHDAMYWYRQDPGQGLRLIYYSQIVNDFQKGDIAEGYSVSREKKESFPLTVTSAQKNPTAFYLCASTEIGLAGNEQFFGPGTRLTVL.

J is TRBJ1-1 and V is TRBV5-1; TRBD1 might be the D (6 bases). Trimming removed 4 bases at V and 1 base at J, with 11 bases between. This CDR3 spans 14 amino acids. Germline V gene lookup returns CDR1 SGHRS and CDR2 YFSETQ. The CDR3 nucleotides are TGCGCCAGCAGCCAGCAACAGGGGAACACTGAAGCTTTCTTT. This gives the protein CASSQQQGNTEAFF.

This chain connects TRBV5-3 to TRBJ2-1, with 8 bases lining up with TRBD1. TRBV5-3 is an ORF, and what it does is uncertain. The CDR3 loop spans 15 amino acids. V trimming: 0 bases; J trimming: 2 bases; junction bases outside the gene matches: 1. CDR3 coding DNA: TGTGCCAGAAGCTTGGGGGACAGGACCTACAATGAGCAGTTCTTC. Amino acids: CARSLGDRTYNEQFF.

V is TRBV5-1 and J is TRBJ2-1; 10 bases map to TRBD2. CDR3 length: 17 amino acids. With 5 bases clipped from V and 4 bases from J, the junction kept 12 bases outside the gene matches. Germline-derived CDR1 and CDR2 are SGHRS and YFSETQ. The CDR3 bases are TGCGCCAGCAGATACCTATCTACTAGCGGGATTTACAATGAGCAGTTCTTC. Translation gives CASRYLSTSGIYNEQFF. The complete variable domain, with remaining parts taken from reference TRBV5-1 and TRBJ2-1, reads KAGVTQTPRYLIKTRGQQVTLSCSPISGHRSVSWYQQTPGQGLQFLFEYFSETQRNKGNFPGRFSGRQFSNSRSEMNVSTLELGDSALYLCASRYLSTSGIYNEQFFGPGTRLTVL.

J is TRBJ2-3 and V is TRBV2; 14 bases are shared with TRBD2. Per germline, CDR1 SNHLY and CDR2 FYNNEI. V dropped 2 bases and J dropped 3; count of bases not matched to a gene: 4. The CDR3 runs to 17 residues. CDR3 sequence: CASSELGTSGRTDTQYF. The DNA of the CDR3 is TGTGCCAGCAGTGAATTGGGGACTAGCGGGAGAACAGATACGCAGTATTTT.

CDR3 sequence: CASSLLGGNTGELFF. As DNA, the CDR3 is TGTGCCAGCAGCTTGTTGGGAGGTAACACCGGGGAGCTGTTTTTT. The chain joins TRBV5-6 to TRBJ2-2; tentative D call: TRBD2 (6 bases). The V and J ends lost 1 base and 2 bases respectively, with 9 bases between them. The CDR3 is 15 amino acids. CDR1 and CDR2 from the germline V gene are SGHDT and YYEEEE.

The chain carries TRBV28 and TRBJ1-5; no definite D call. Germline assignment: CDR1 MDHEN and CDR2 SYDVKM. This CDR3 spans 14 amino acids. Trimming removed 6 bases from V and 6 bases from J, with 15 bases in between. The CDR3 sequence: CASSPPRASQPQHF. In DNA, the CDR3 is TGTGCCAGCAGCCCCCCCCGGGCGAGTCAGCCCCAGCATTTT.

The chain carries TRBV2 and TRBJ2-1, with D possibly TRBD2 on 5 matching bases. This CDR3 spans 15 amino acids. The V gene lost 0 bases and the J gene lost 8 bases, with 14 bases spanning the gap. Germline CDR1 reads SNHLY; CDR2 reads FYNNEI. The CDR3 reads CASSEAEVPLYEQFF. The CDR3 DNA is TGTGCCAGCAGTGAAGCGGAGGTCCCCTTATATGAGCAGTTCTTC.

The chain has TRBV11-2 and TRBJ2-5, with unresolved D. The CDR3 is made up of 12 amino acids. V lost 4 bases, J lost 4 bases, and 7 bases lay in between. The germline CDR1 and CDR2 sequences are SGHAT and FQNNGV. The CDR3 coding sequence is TGTGCCAGCAGCTCAGCCCGAGAGACCCAGTACTTC. As protein: CASSSARETQYF. Full variable domain (remainder filled in from reference TRBV11-2 and TRBJ2-5): EAGVAQSPRYKIIEKRQSVAFWCNPISGHATLYWYQQILGQGPKLLIQFQNNGVVDDSQLPKDRFSAERLKGVDSTLKIQPAKLEDSAVYLCASSSARETQYFGPGTRLLVL.

This clone was counted only a few times. This CDR3 is also generated by other DNA sequences in the sample. This chain links TRBV6-5 with TRBJ2-7, with 8 positions matching TRBD1. The CDR3 extends over 15 amino acids. Trimming removed 0 bases from V and 2 bases from J; junction bases left unmatched: 3. Germline CDR1 reads MNHEY; CDR2 reads SVGAGI. CDR3 DNA sequence: TGTGCCAGCAGTTACTCCCGGGACAGGACCTACGAGCAGTACTTC. Residues: CASSYSRDRTYEQYF.

The CDR3 DNA reads TGTGCCAGCAGTGAAGCTCGGGGTGGGGAAAGCTCCTACGAGCAGTACTTC. Amino acid sequence: CASSEARGGESSYEQYF. This chain uses TRBV6-1 with TRBJ2-7; possibly TRBD2 for D (5 bases). V was trimmed by 0 bases and J by 0 bases, leaving 15 bases between them. The CDR3 is made up of 17 amino acids. Germline V gene lookup returns CDR1 MNHNS and CDR2 SASEGT.

A remark on this clone: One end of the junction fails to match germline, which may point to a read error. The gene calls are TRBV12-5 and TRBJ2-3; 12 nucleotides align to TRBD2. Germline V lookup: CDR1 LGHNT, CDR2 FRNRAP. The CDR3 is made up of 16 amino acids. In DNA form, the CDR3 reads TGTGCTAGTGGTTTGGCGACTAGCGGGAGCATAGATACGCAGTATTTT. It specifies CASGLATSGSIDTQYF.

The rearrangement uses TRBV30 and TRBJ1-1; D is possibly TRBD1 (6 bases). V lost 2 bases, J lost 4 bases, and 8 bases lay in between. The CDR3 is made up of 12 amino acids. From germline, CDR1 is GTSNPN and CDR2 SVGIG (reference sequence). The CDR3 sequence is CAWSHRATEAFF. The CDR3 nucleotides are TGTGCCTGGAGTCACAGGGCCACTGAAGCTTTCTTT.